This TCR beta chain was sequenced in a study of type 1 regulatory T cells. About the study: This in vitro CD4 product, T-allo10, is enriched for Tr1 cells and alloantigen-specific.

Each CDR3 protein gets one entry after TCRdb re-called the reads with MiXCR. The repertoire includes approximately 90,000 distinct CDR3 sequences, 30% to 35% of them detected once, and 2.2% sits in the top ten. Germline CDR1 reads SGHRS; CDR2 reads YFSETQ. V trimming: 0 bases; J trimming: 7 bases; junction bases outside the gene matches: 8. The CDR3 has 16 residues. The rearrangement uses TRBV5-1 and TRBJ2-1; 9 bases are shared with TRBD2. This TCR derives from a human donor in good health. The source material was CD4+ T cells, either the whole sample or a sorted fraction (not recorded which). This chain's CDR3 is CASSLDSSGMMNEQFF. In nucleotides, the CDR3 is TGCGCCAGCAGCTTGGATTCTAGCGGGATGATGAATGAGCAGTTCTTC.